Detailed here is one TCR beta chain. This specimen comes from a study of blood T cell repertoires in COVID-19. As for the study in general: Acute and convalescent COVID-19 specimens originated in the United States, Italy and Spain. Sources were T cells, B-cell-depleted T cells, or PBMCs; the material itself was cDNA or gDNA.

Trimming removed 4 bases from V and 7 bases from J; junction bases left unmatched: 14. The CDR3 length is 15 residues. Germline assignment: CDR1 SGHNT and CDR2 YYREEE (reference sequence). In the original analysis: Scientists estimated how many nucleated cells there were by amplifying reference gene primers. Clones were sequenced by immunoSEQ multiplex PCR, and TCRdb holds only the in-frame ones, with some missing. V, J and clone size were drawn from that table, and D and trimming were deduced from the DNA. The table includes about 26,000 clones, 85% to 90% detected once. Sequenced: peripheral blood. This receptor was identified in a man aged 65 to 79 with active COVID-19. The chain has TRBV5-4 and TRBJ2-7, with 7 positions matching TRBD1. The CDR3 reads CASSPGTEILREQYF. DNA of the CDR3: TGTGCCAGCAGCCCTGGGACAGAGATTTTGAGGGAGCAGTACTTC.